These 16 T cell receptor beta chains share one sample of origin, sequenced in a study of T cell repertoires and leukemia-associated antigens. Their recognized antigens are unknown. A single record per CDR3 protein comes from TCRdb applying MiXCR to the 5' RACE reads. The sample has about 10,000 distinct CDR3 sequences; 35% to 45% are singletons. Sequencing used CD3+ T cells sorted from blood and cultured. Receptors were obtained from a female donor in good health.

This clonotype was seen more than once but under ten times. At one end the junction does not follow the germline gene, possibly because of a read error. This chain links TRBV27 with TRBJ1-1; tentative D call: TRBD1 (6 bases). CDR1 and CDR2 (germline): MNHEY, SMNVEV (reference sequence). This CDR3 contains 17 residues. The DNA of the CDR3 is TGCATCAGCAGTTTAATGGACAGAAATCCTATGAACACTGAAGCTTTCTTT. Residues: CISSLMDRNPMNTEAFF.

J is TRBJ2-7 and V is TRBV28; possibly TRBD1 for D (6 bases). The CDR3 totals 15 residues. Looked up from germline, CDR1 is MDHEN and CDR2 is SYDVKM. CDR3 residues: CANVTGGSQIYEQYF. Here the CDR3 DNA reads TGTGCAAACGTAACTGGGGGCTCGCAAATCTACGAGCAGTACTTC.

This clonotype ranks as medium-sized. The chain recombines TRBV29-1 with TRBJ2-7; D may be TRBD1 or TRBD2 (6 bases each). V dropped 4 bases and J dropped 3 bases, with 13 bases sitting between them. Germline values: CDR1 SQVTM, CDR2 ANQGSEA. CDR3 length: 13 amino acids. In DNA, the CDR3 is TGCAGCGTTGGAGCTAAGGGGGGCTACGAGCAGTACTTC. Protein: CSVGAKGGYEQYF.

This chain connects TRBV6-5 to TRBJ2-2, with TRBD1 as a possible D gene (6 bases). V shed 7 bases and J shed 5 bases, with 14 bases lying between them. This CDR3 comprises 14 residues. CDR1 and CDR2 from the germline V gene are MNHEY and SVGAGI. As DNA, the CDR3 is TGTGCCAGCACCGGACAGCCCCCGACCGGGGAGCTGTTTTTT. It codes for CASTGQPPTGELFF.

J is TRBJ2-7 and V is TRBV9, with 9 bases aligning to TRBD1. V shed 2 bases, J shed 3 bases, and the junction held 3 bases outside the gene matches. This CDR3 has 14 amino acids. CDR1 is SGDLS, CDR2 YYNGEE, per germline. CDR3 sequence (DNA): TGTGCCAGCAGCGTCGGACAGGGGAACTACGAGCAGTACTTC. It translates to CASSVGQGNYEQYF.

The V call is TRBV20-1, the J call TRBJ2-3; no firm D call. V lost 3 bases to trimming and J lost 2 bases, with 3 bases between them. CDR3 length equals 11 residues. Per germline, CDR1 DFQATT and CDR2 SNEGSKA (reference sequence). The CDR3 loop reads CSASITDTQYF. CDR3 nucleotides: TGCAGTGCTAGCATCACAGATACGCAGTATTTT.

This clonotype is labeled as medium-sized. The chain is built from TRBV11-2 and TRBJ2-7; 7 nucleotides agree with TRBD1. The trim removed 0 bases at V and 3 bases at J, leaving 5 bases unmatched. The CDR3 has 15 amino acids. Germline-derived CDR1 and CDR2 are SGHAT and FQNNGV. The CDR3 nucleotides are TGTGCCAGCAGCTTAGATCGTTGGACAGGCTACGAGCAGTACTTC. Translated: CASSLDRWTGYEQYF.

This rearrangement joins TRBV4-1 to TRBJ2-3; no definite D call. This CDR3 has 14 amino acids. From germline, CDR1 is MGHRA and CDR2 YSYEKL. V was shortened by 4 bases and J by 6 bases, with 14 bases between the two germline ends. The CDR3 reads CASSRIPLTDTQYF. DNA of the CDR3: TGCGCCAGCAGCCGGATTCCTCTCACGGATACGCAGTATTTT.

This clonotype showed up just a few times. The chain is built from TRBV7-3 and TRBJ2-2; TRBD1 matches at 8 bases. Germline V lookup: CDR1 SGHTA, CDR2 FQGTGA. V lost 1 base and J lost 6; bases outside the gene matches: 10. This CDR3 comprises 17 residues. The CDR3 DNA follows: TGTGCCAGCAGCTTAAACCGCGGACAGGGAATCTCCGGGGAGCTGTTTTTT. This gives the protein CASSLNRGQGISGELFF.

This chain links TRBV21-1 with TRBJ1-5; the table's D call, TRBD1, was not checked against the DNA. TRBV21-1 is annotated as a pseudogene. The CDR3 covers 13 residues. The CDR3 region is CASGKRPGRGLHF. CDR3 coding DNA: TGTGCCAGCGGCAAAAGGCCGGGAAGAGGCCTGCATTTT.

At least ten counts were recorded for this clonotype. This chain connects TRBV7-3 to TRBJ2-3; the D gene is possibly TRBD2 (6 bases). Germline V CDR1 and CDR2: SGHTA, FQGTGA. The CDR3 loop spans 15 amino acids. V was clipped by 1 base and J by 0 bases, with 8 bases between them. CDR3 coding DNA: TGTGCCAGCAGCTTAATAAGCGGGAGCACAGATACGCAGTATTTT. Translation gives CASSLISGSTDTQYF.

This clonotype is termed medium-sized (0.01 to 0.1%). This rearrangement joins TRBV20-1 to TRBJ2-1, with TRBD2 identical over 10 bases. This CDR3 comprises 18 residues. The V and J ends lost 6 bases and 0 bases, in that order; junction bases with no gene match: 14. Germline assignment: CDR1 DFQATT and CDR2 SNEGSKA (reference sequence). In DNA form, the CDR3 reads TGCAGTGCGGAAACCGGGACTAGCGCGATTCGCTCCTACAATGAGCAGTTCTTC. It translates to CSAETGTSAIRSYNEQFF.

The chain uses TRBV20-1 and TRBJ2-1; perhaps TRBD2 as D (5 bases). The V end lost 7 bases, the J end lost 10 bases, and 20 bases lay between the germline ends. This CDR3 contains 13 residues. CDR1 and CDR2 (germline): DFQATT, SNEGSKA (reference sequence). DNA of the CDR3: TGCAGTGTTGTGGGAGTTGGATCCTACGAGCAGTTCTTC. It is translated as CSVVGVGSYEQFF.

The CDR3 loop is CATSDRTRDTGELFF. CDR3 nucleotide sequence: TGTGCCACCAGTGACCGGACTAGAGACACCGGGGAGCTGTTTTTT. The V gene is TRBV24-1, the J gene TRBJ2-2; 7 positions agree with TRBD2. V lost 4 bases and J lost 3; bases outside the gene matches: 4. CDR1 is KGHDR, CDR2 SFDVKD, per germline. There are 15 residues in the CDR3.

The table lists this clonotype with a few counts. The chain is built from TRBV19 and TRBJ1-5, with D hard to call. V lost 3 bases and J 7 bases, leaving 10 bases between the germline ends. The CDR3 is 13 residues long. From germline, CDR1 is LNHDA and CDR2 SQIVND (reference sequence). The CDR3 sequence is CASSMVLAQPQHF. The CDR3 DNA reads as TGTGCCAGTAGTATGGTTCTAGCACAGCCCCAGCATTTT.

This clonotype is a singleton in its sample. This chain joins TRBV6-5 and TRBJ1-2; D is ambiguous. This CDR3 is 13 amino acids long. CDR1 and CDR2 (germline): MNHEY, SVGAGI. Trimming stripped 6 bases from V and 8 bases from J, with 16 bases between. The CDR3 loop reads CASRRGALGGYTF. DNA for the CDR3: TGTGCCAGCAGACGGGGAGCCCTTGGGGGCTACACCTTC.